One sample yielded the 5 T cell receptor beta chains listed below, sequenced in a study of blood T cells in healthy people across ages. Through a sample-barcoded 5' primer and a J-beta primer mix, a second PCR was run for roughly 6 to 11 cycles. TCRdb reanalysed the 5' RACE reads using MiXCR and keeps one entry per CDR3 protein. Here the sample spans 1.5 million to 2 million distinct CDR3 sequences, roughly 32% being singletons. Sequencing was performed on blood. The source is a woman aged 30 to 39 in good health.

This chain joins TRBV28 and TRBJ2-7; D uncertain. The length of the CDR3 is 15 residues. Deletions cut 1 base from V and 0 bases from J, with 10 bases between. From germline, CDR1 is MDHEN and CDR2 SYDVKM. The CDR3 nucleotides read TGTGCCAGCAGTTTATATTACATAAGCTCCTACGAGCAGTACTTC. Residues: CASSLYYISSYEQYF. Full variable domain (outside the CDR3, taken from reference TRBV28 and TRBJ2-7): DVKVTQSSRYLVKRTGEKVFLECVQDMDHENMFWYRQDPGLGLRLIYFSYDVKMKEKGDIPEGYSVSREKKERFSLILESASTNQTSMYLCASSLYYISSYEQYFGPGTRLTVT.

This chain uses TRBV20-1 with TRBJ2-7, with D hard to call. Between the trimmed V and J ends, which lost 2 bases and 1 base, there was a span of 12 bases. Germline V gives CDR1 DFQATT, CDR2 SNEGSKA (reference sequence). This CDR3 has 14 amino acids. The CDR3 loop reads CSARLQLLSYEQYF. The CDR3 nucleotides read TGCAGTGCTAGACTTCAGCTGCTTTCCTACGAGCAGTACTTC.

This clonotype was picked up a small number of times. The chain combines TRBV6-6 with TRBJ1-2; the D is unclear. The CDR3 loop spans 13 amino acids. The V gene's germline CDR1 is MNHNY and CDR2 SVGAGI (reference sequence). V lost 5 bases and J 3 bases, leaving 10 bases between the germline ends. CDR3 sequence (DNA): TGTGCCAGCAGTCTAGCATCGGACTATGGCTACACCTTC. Protein sequence: CASSLASDYGYTF.

The sample holds a few counts of this clonotype. The genes are TRBV12-3 or TRBV12-4 and TRBJ1-1; D unresolved. The CDR3 is 14 amino acids. V lost 3 bases to trimming and J lost 5 bases, with 13 bases between them. The CDR3 nucleotides are TGTGCCAGCAGTTTTAGGCTGGAACTGACTGAAGCTTTCTTT. Translation gives CASSFRLELTEAFF.

The chain uses TRBV11-2 and TRBJ2-1, with TRBD1 matching over 10 bases. The V segment lost 4 bases and the J segment 6 bases; nucleotides outside the gene matches: 6. The germline CDR1 and CDR2 sequences are SGHAT and FQNNGV. The CDR3 contains 15 residues. The CDR3 nucleotides are TGTGCCAGCAGCTCTTTCCGGACAGGGGGCAATGAGCAGTTCTTC. It codes for CASSSFRTGGNEQFF.